This T cell receptor (beta chain) was found in a study of siplizumab effects on memory and regulatory T cells. This clone was observed a handful of times. Trimming at V came to 5 bases and at J to 1 base, leaving 8 bases not matched to a gene. This CDR3 contains 16 residues. Per germline, CDR1 PRHDT and CDR2 FYEKMQ (reference sequence). This table comes from immunoSEQ multiplex PCR, and its TCRdb copy is limited to in-frame clones, with some not included. The sample records approximately 28,000 clones, 80% to 90% being singletons. This TCR was sampled from a human donor in good health. Sequenced: memory CD4+ T cells sorted from blood. The chain carries TRBV13 and TRBJ1-3, with 7 nucleotides matching TRBD1. CDR3 in DNA: TGTGCCAGCAGCATCCGACAGGGTCGGTCTGGAAACACCATATATTTT. This codes for CASSIRQGRSGNTIYF.